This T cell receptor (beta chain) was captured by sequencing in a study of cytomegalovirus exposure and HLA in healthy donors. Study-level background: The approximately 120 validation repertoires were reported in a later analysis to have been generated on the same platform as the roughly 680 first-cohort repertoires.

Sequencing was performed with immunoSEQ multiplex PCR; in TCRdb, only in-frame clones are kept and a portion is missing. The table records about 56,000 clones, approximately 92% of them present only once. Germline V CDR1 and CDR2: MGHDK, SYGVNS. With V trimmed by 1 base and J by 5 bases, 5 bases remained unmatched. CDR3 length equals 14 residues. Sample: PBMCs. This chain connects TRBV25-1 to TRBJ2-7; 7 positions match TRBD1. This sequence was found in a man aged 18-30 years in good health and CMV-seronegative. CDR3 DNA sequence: TGTGCCAGCAGTGAATTGAGGACAGGTCACGAGCAGTACTTC. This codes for CASSELRTGHEQYF.